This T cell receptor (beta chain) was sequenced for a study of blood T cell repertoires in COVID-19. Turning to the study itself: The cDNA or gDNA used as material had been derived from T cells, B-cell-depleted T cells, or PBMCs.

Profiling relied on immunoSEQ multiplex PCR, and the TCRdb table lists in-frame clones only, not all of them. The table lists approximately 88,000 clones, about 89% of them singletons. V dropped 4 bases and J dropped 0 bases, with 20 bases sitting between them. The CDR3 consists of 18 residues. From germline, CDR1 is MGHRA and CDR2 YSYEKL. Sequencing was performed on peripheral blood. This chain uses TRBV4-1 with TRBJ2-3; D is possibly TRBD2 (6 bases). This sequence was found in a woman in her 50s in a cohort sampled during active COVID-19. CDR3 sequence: CASSRSREELTSTDTQYF. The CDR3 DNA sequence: TGCGCCAGCAGCCGATCTAGGGAGGAGCTAACTAGCACAGATACGCAGTATTTT.